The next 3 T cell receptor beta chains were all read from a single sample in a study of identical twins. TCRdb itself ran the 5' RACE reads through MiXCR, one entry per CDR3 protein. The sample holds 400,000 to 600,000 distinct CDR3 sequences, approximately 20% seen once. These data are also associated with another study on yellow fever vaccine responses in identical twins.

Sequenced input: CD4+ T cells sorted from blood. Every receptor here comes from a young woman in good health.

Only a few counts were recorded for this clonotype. The CDR3 DNA follows: TGTGCCAGCAGCCAAGGAGGACCAGCTAGCACAGATACGCAGTATTTT. Encoded protein: CASSQGGPASTDTQYF. This chain connects TRBV4-2 to TRBJ2-3; D is uncertain. The CDR3 has 16 amino acids. From germline, CDR1 is LGHNA and CDR2 YNFKEQ. V was shortened by 1 base and J by 0 bases, with 11 bases between the two germline ends.

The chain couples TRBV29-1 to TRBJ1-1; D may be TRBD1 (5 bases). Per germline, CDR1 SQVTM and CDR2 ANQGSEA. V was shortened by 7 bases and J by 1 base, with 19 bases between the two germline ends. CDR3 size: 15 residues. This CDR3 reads CSGQGSQSRNTEAFF. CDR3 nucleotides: TGCAGCGGGCAGGGATCCCAGTCGAGGAACACTGAAGCTTTCTTT.

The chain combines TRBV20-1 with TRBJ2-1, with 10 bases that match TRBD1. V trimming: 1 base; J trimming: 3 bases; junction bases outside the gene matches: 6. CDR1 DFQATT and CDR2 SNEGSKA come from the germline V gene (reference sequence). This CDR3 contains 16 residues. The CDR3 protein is CSARVPGQGFYNEQFF. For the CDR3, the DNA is TGCAGTGCTAGAGTCCCGGGACAGGGGTTCTACAATGAGCAGTTCTTC.